These 15 T cell receptor beta chains were all obtained from the same sample, sequenced in a study of shared T cell receptors in the human thymus. The data were produced by immunoSEQ multiplex PCR, yet TCRdb's version contains in-frame clones alone and is incomplete. The data hold roughly 700,000 clones, with approximately 90% observed a single time. The data also belong to a second study, concerning human thymus T cells.

The sample comprised thymocytes. The receptors were sampled from a boy under three years old with a congenital heart defect.

The chain carries TRBV15 and TRBJ2-7; weak D call: TRBD2 (5 bases). The V and J ends lost 0 bases and 5 bases respectively, with 26 bases between them. The germline V gene has CDR1 LNHNV and CDR2 YYDKDF (reference sequence). There are 19 residues in the CDR3. CDR3 nucleotide sequence: TGTGCCACCAGCAGAGATGGGCGAATTAGCGCGAAGGGCTACCACGAGCAGTACTTC. Encoded protein: CATSRDGRISAKGYHEQYF.

The chain has TRBV11-2 and TRBJ2-2; a possible D gene is TRBD2 (5 bases). Trimming cost V 5 bases and J 7 bases, with 11 bases left between them. The CDR3 runs to 13 residues. Germline V gives CDR1 SGHAT, CDR2 FQNNGV. DNA of the CDR3: TGTGCCAGCAGCGACCTGGGAGACGGGGAGCTGTTTTTT. This codes for CASSDLGDGELFF. Full variable domain (missing parts from reference TRBV11-2 and TRBJ2-2): EAGVAQSPRYKIIEKRQSVAFWCNPISGHATLYWYQQILGQGPKLLIQFQNNGVVDDSQLPKDRFSAERLKGVDSTLKIQPAKLEDSAVYLCASSDLGDGELFFGEGSRLTVL.

The CDR3 coding sequence is TGTGCCAGCAGTTACTCGATAGCGGGGGCTTGGGAGCAGTACTTC. Its protein is CASSYSIAGAWEQYF. The chain employs TRBV6-5 and TRBJ2-7, with 9 bases that match TRBD2. Germline loops: CDR1 MNHEY, CDR2 SVGAGI. The CDR3 runs 15 residues. The trim removed 0 bases at V and 7 bases at J, leaving 7 bases unmatched.

The chain joins TRBV10-1 to TRBJ2-1; 10 bases line up with TRBD2. CDR3 length equals 15 residues. Unmatched junction bases numbered 3, after V lost 2 bases and J lost 5 bases. Germline V gene lookup returns CDR1 WNHNN and CDR2 SYGVQD (reference sequence). CDR3 sequence reads: CASSERTSGNNEQFF. CDR3 in DNA: TGCGCCAGCAGTGAGCGGACTAGCGGAAACAATGAGCAGTTCTTC.

The chain joins TRBV29-1 to TRBJ1-2; TRBD1 might be the D (5 bases). This CDR3 contains 14 residues. Per germline, CDR1 SQVTM and CDR2 ANQGSEA. The ends were cut back, 0 bases at V and 8 bases at J, with 16 bases in the middle. CDR3 DNA sequence: TGCAGCGTTGAAGACTTAGAGACAGCCAAGGGCTACACCTTC. Amino acids: CSVEDLETAKGYTF.

V gene TRBV6-5 combines with J gene TRBJ2-7; D is possibly TRBD2 (5 bases). V dropped 4 bases and J dropped 2 bases, with 9 bases sitting between them. The germline V gene encodes CDR1 MNHEY and CDR2 SVGAGI. This CDR3 comprises 13 residues. The CDR3 sequence: CASSLAFPYEQYF. CDR3 bases: TGTGCCAGCAGTTTAGCGTTTCCCTACGAGCAGTACTTC.

The V and J genes are TRBV7-9 and TRBJ2-5; 15 bases match TRBD2. Trimming took 4 bases from V and 9 from J; bases not matched to a gene: 15. This CDR3 is 18 amino acids long. Germline V lookup: CDR1 SEHNR, CDR2 FQNEAQ (reference sequence). The CDR3 spells CASSSRTSGRAAHWAQYF. DNA of the CDR3: TGTGCCAGCAGCTCGAGGACTAGCGGGAGGGCCGCTCACTGGGCCCAGTACTTC.

The genes are TRBV18 and TRBJ1-2, with a possible D match to TRBD1 (5 bases). CDR3 length: 15 amino acids. V dropped 2 bases and J dropped 1 base, with 11 bases sitting between them. Germline CDR1 reads KGHSH; CDR2 reads LQKENI. The CDR3 coding sequence is TGTGCCAGCTCACCAATCAGGGATGGTAACTATGGCTACACCTTC. The encoded protein is CASSPIRDGNYGYTF.

Only one count was recorded for this clone. The rearrangement joins TRBV25-1 to TRBJ2-7, with D uncertain. The CDR3 spans 13 residues. Germline V lookup: CDR1 MGHDK, CDR2 SYGVNS. V shed 8 bases and J shed 1 base, with 12 bases lying between them. The CDR3: CASPSKISYEQYF. The CDR3 DNA reads TGTGCCAGCCCCTCTAAAATATCCTACGAGCAGTACTTC.

As to this clone: One end of the junction fails to match germline, which may point to a read error. J is TRBJ2-3 and V is TRBV11-2, with D possibly being TRBD2 (6 bases). This CDR3 has 17 residues. Germline assignment: CDR1 SGHAT and CDR2 FQNNGV. The CDR3 here is CASSSPDLAIRADTQYF. DNA of the CDR3: TGTGCCAGCAGCTCCCCTGACCTAGCGATCCGGGCAGATACACAGTATTTT.

V usage is TRBV7-2 and J usage is TRBJ2-1; 12 nucleotides align to TRBD2. Germline CDR1 and CDR2: SGHTA and FQGNSA. V gave up 0 bases and J gave up 5 bases; unmatched junction bases: 8. This CDR3 has 18 residues. CDR3 sequence reads: CASSLARWTSGMNNEQFF. CDR3 DNA: TGTGCCAGCAGCTTAGCCCGTTGGACTAGCGGGATGAACAATGAGCAGTTCTTC.

V usage is TRBV15 and J usage is TRBJ1-5; no clear D gene. CDR3 length equals 17 residues. Trimming removed 0 bases at V and 5 bases at J, with 17 bases between. The germline V gene encodes CDR1 LNHNV and CDR2 YYDKDF (reference sequence). In DNA form, the CDR3 reads TGTGCCACCAGCAGAGAAACAGCCGGATCTGCAGATCAGCCCCAGCATTTT. This translates into CATSRETAGSADQPQHF.

This sequence joins TRBV27 and TRBJ2-7; possible D gene TRBD1, 6 bases. V was trimmed by 4 bases and J by 6 bases, leaving 7 bases between them. From germline, CDR1 is MNHEY and CDR2 SMNVEV (reference sequence). The CDR3 length is 11 residues. CDR3 amino acids: CASSSGVEQYF. For the CDR3, the DNA is TGTGCCAGCAGTTCAGGGGTCGAGCAGTACTTC.

The V gene is TRBV5-1, the J gene TRBJ2-7, with 7 positions matching TRBD1. V lost 7 bases, J lost 7 bases, and 11 bases stayed unmatched. The CDR3 has 13 amino acids. Germline lookup yields CDR1 SGHRS and CDR2 YFSETQ. CDR3: CASRTDRFREQYF. The DNA for the CDR3 is TGCGCCAGCCGGACGGACAGGTTTCGGGAGCAGTACTTC.

The chain joins TRBV7-9 to TRBJ2-1, with 7 bases identical to TRBD2. V dropped 0 bases and J dropped 6; count of bases not matched to a gene: 2. Germline V lookup: CDR1 SEHNR, CDR2 FQNEAQ (reference sequence). The CDR3 loop spans 14 amino acids. The CDR3 nucleotides read TGTGCCAGCAGCTTAGCGGGAGGGCCCAATGAGCAGTTCTTC. Its protein product is CASSLAGGPNEQFF.